The present TCR beta chain was sequenced within a study of blood T cell repertoires in COVID-19. Study-wide context: PBMCs, B-cell-depleted T cells, or T cells were the source of the cDNA or gDNA that made up the material.

Using immunoSEQ multiplex PCR, the repertoire was profiled, and TCRdb retains in-frame clones only, with some absent. This table has approximately 36,000 clones, approximately 74% appearing once. It was during active infection that Seattle patients were enrolled and then longitudinally followed. The germline V gene encodes CDR1 SGHRS and CDR2 YFSETQ. Trimming at V came to 2 bases and at J to 7 bases, leaving 5 bases not matched to a gene. The CDR3 length is 14 residues. The chain is built from TRBV5-1 and TRBJ1-4; 7 nucleotides match TRBD1. This TCR was sampled from a man between 65 and 79 years old with COVID-19, enrolled during active disease. The specimen sequenced was peripheral blood. The CDR3 protein is CASSFDRVSEKLFF. The CDR3 DNA sequence: TGCGCCAGCAGCTTTGACAGGGTTAGTGAAAAACTGTTTTTT.